This entry describes one T cell receptor beta chain. The clone's antigen remains unknown. Base qualities are not provided; no much larger clone lies one nucleotide away. The data derive from a study of somatic mutations in cytotoxic T cells in rheumatoid arthritis (dated by TCRdb to about 2017). In the study overall: Before any treatment started and right after they were diagnosed, patients gave peripheral blood samples (about 30 ml EDTA). A FACSAria II or Sony SH800 was used to flow-sort some V beta antibody-stained T-cell populations at nearly 100% purity, and TCRB sequencing was also done on sorted V beta1+ cells. The study asked whether expanded CD8+ T-cell clones in newly diagnosed, untreated rheumatoid arthritis carry somatic mutations, and used TCRB deep sequencing to characterize clonality. TCRB deep sequencing covered some 65 patients with rheumatoid arthritis along with 20 healthy controls. Median age was essentially the same in the patient group and the control group.

Here is what the overall study found, with its caveats: The largest CD8+ clone made up more than 20% of CD8+ cells in about an eighth of the roughly 60 patients, and blood and synovial fluid shared several identical CD8+ TCRB sequences. The slight underrepresentation of TRBV07 in patients was not corrected for multiple comparisons. CD8+ T-cell clonality in rheumatoid arthritis patients was not significantly different from that in age-matched healthy controls. In patients, CD8+ clonality rose with age (Spearman r of about 0.53), which was not the case in healthy controls. It was unknown which antigens the expanded CD8+ clones targeted, and their absence from virus-specific databases did not exclude viral specificity.

Germline trimming amounts to 3 bases on V and 3 bases on J, with 14 as the count of junction bases outside the gene matches. CDR1 is given as MDHEN and CDR2 as SYDVKM, both from the germline V gene. The CDR3 sequence holds 21 residues, the cysteine and phenylalanine included. The sequence is cut down to CDR3 DNA, 63 bases in frame from base 1. Flow cytometry confirmed the purity of CD4+ and CD8+ cells that had been isolated by positive magnetic bead selection on an AutoMACS. Initial screening for clonal expansions relied on flow cytometry with a TCR V beta antibody panel, after which sorted CD8+ fractions underwent TCRB deep sequencing for characterization. Peripheral blood mononuclear cells were obtained using density gradient separation with Ficoll-Paque PLUS. DNA was extracted from CD4-enriched, CD8-enriched or PBMC samples with Nucleospin Tissue or Tissue XS kits and quantified with a Qubit 2.0 fluorometer.

Sequencing of TCRB CDR3 was done on genomic DNA with the immunoSEQ assay. In the authors' own workflow: Published virus-specific TCRB sequences were compared with patient CD8+ clones larger than 1%, and only a few matches were found. Nothing other than productive TCRB rearrangements was included in the analyses. Defining a clone by its unique TCRB CDR3 sequence, the study calculated clonality as a productive clonality index derived from Shannon entropy. Repertoire overlap for a pair of samples was computed from each clone's template counts relative to total templates per sample. A correlation with a Spearman r of 0.6 to 0.65 was found between V-gene usage by flow cytometry and V-gene usage by TCRB sequencing. TCRdb stores this immuneACCESS table with in-frame sequences only. Part of the clones is absent; in the studies checked, under half of the shortfall reflects unresolved V genes, and no reason is known for the rest. V and J calls plus clone size are reproduced from that table; the DNA served to infer D and trimming. Within this sample are approximately 19,000 clones, with about three quarters of them counted one time only. The leading ten clones occupy 25% to 30% of the sample.

Sequenced: CD8+ T cells sorted from blood. The sequence joins TRBV28 to TRBJ2-1; a stretch of 16 junction bases matches TRBD2. The sequence was obtained from an adult with rheumatoid arthritis. In nucleotide form, the sequence is TGTGCCAGCAGTTTTCCGGTCCCGGGACTAGCGGGGGGGCGGTTCTACAATGAGCAGTTCTTC. This translates into CASSFPVPGLAGGRFYNEQFF.